These T cell receptor beta chains were read from a single sample in a study of T cell changes during pregnancy in multiple sclerosis. The assay was immunoSEQ multiplex PCR, and TCRdb's table has in-frame clones only and misses some. There are about 41,000 clones in the sample; almost 95% occur only once, and roughly 8.1% lies in the top ten. This material consisted of CD8+ T cells from peripheral blood mononuclear cells, taken in the third trimester of pregnancy. The source is a female donor with multiple sclerosis, enrolled in a pregnancy study. The CDR3 runs from the conserved cysteine through the conserved F or W. A D gene is named only where the DNA matches it firmly. Where a row states a size, it is once, few, many or the class of an expanded clone; other rows omit it.

TRBD1	TRBJ1-2	TRBV28	few	CASSFRRGWDGYTF	TGTGCCAGCAGCTTCCGCAGGGGGTGGGATGGCTACACCTTC
TRBD1	TRBJ2-7	TRBV30	.	CAWSTAWDSHSYEQYF	TGTGCCTGGAGTACTGCTTGGGACAGCCACTCCTACGAGCAGTACTTC
.	TRBJ1-5	TRBV1	.	CTSSPGTTRDSNQPQHF	TGCACCAGCAGCCCCGGGACAACTCGGGATAGCAATCAGCCCCAGCATTTT
.	TRBJ2-7	TRBV19	once	CASSIDLVYEQYF	TGTGCCAGTAGTATAGATCTCGTCTACGAGCAGTACTTC
TRBD1	TRBJ1-1	TRBV13	.	CASSALTGGLVYTEAFF	TGTGCCAGCAGCGCCCTTACAGGGGGTCTGGTGTACACTGAAGCTTTCTTT
.	TRBJ2-7	TRBV2	.	CASNPGTPPGQYF	TGTGCCAGCAATCCCGGGACACCGCCCGGGCAGTACTTC
TRBD2	TRBJ2-1	TRBV5-4	many	CASSLVPSGSQFF	TGTGCCAGCAGCTTGGTTCCTAGCGGGAGCCAGTTCTTC
.	TRBJ2-7	TRBV30	.	CAWSVPQGSEQYF	TGTGCCTGGAGTGTCCCGCAGGGTTCCGAGCAGTACTTC
.	TRBJ2-1	TRBV28	once	CASSVQGGGYNEQFF	TGTGCCAGCAGTGTACAGGGGGGAGGGTACAATGAGCAGTTCTTC
.	TRBJ2-3	TRBV30	.	CAWSVLTHTDTQYF	TGTGCCTGGAGTGTACTGACTCACACAGATACGCAGTATTTT
TRBD2	TRBJ2-1	TRBV6-5	.	CASSPLAGGLDEQFF	TGTGCCAGCAGTCCCCTAGCGGGAGGGTTGGATGAGCAGTTCTTC
TRBD2	TRBJ2-7	TRBV6-1	.	CASSELAGGSYEQYF	TGTGCCAGCAGTGAACTAGCGGGAGGGTCCTACGAGCAGTACTTC
TRBD1	TRBJ1-2	TRBV30	few	CAWSDRGYYGYTF	TGTGCCTGGAGTGACAGGGGGTACTATGGCTACACCTTC
.	TRBJ1-3	TRBV9	.	CASSVRGATGNTIYF	TGTGCCAGCAGCGTAAGGGGCGCGACGGGAAACACCATATATTTT
.	TRBJ1-1	TRBV27	.	CASSPGQYTEAFF	TGTGCCAGCAGCCCTGGACAGTACACTGAAGCTTTCTTT
.	TRBJ2-5	TRBV19	.	CASSSFVARGAETQYF	TGTGCCAGTAGTTCCTTTGTGGCCAGGGGTGCGGAGACCCAGTACTTC
.	TRBJ2-1	TRBV19	.	CASSIEGASYNEQFF	TGTGCCAGTAGTATAGAAGGGGCCTCCTACAATGAGCAGTTCTTC
TRBD1	TRBJ2-5	TRBV7-3	.	CASSDGTGQETQYF	TGTGCCAGCAGCGACGGGACAGGCCAAGAGACCCAGTACTTC
.	TRBJ2-7	TRBV6-5	.	CASSYGEGEIYEQYF	TGTGCCAGCAGTTACGGCGAGGGGGAGATCTACGAGCAGTACTTC
TRBD1	TRBJ2-7	TRBV29-1	many	CSVEGRDRPYEQYF	TGCAGCGTTGAAGGTCGGGACAGGCCCTACGAGCAGTACTTC
.	TRBJ2-1	TRBV6-5	.	CASSYSGGAGNEQFF	TGTGCCAGCAGTTACTCGGGGGGGGCAGGCAATGAGCAGTTCTTC
.	TRBJ1-4	TRBV7-9	.	CASSWGGSTNEKLFF	TGTGCCAGCAGCTGGGGGGGCTCAACTAATGAAAAACTGTTTTTT
TRBD1	TRBJ2-7	TRBV28	.	CASQLQGSSYEQYF	TGTGCCAGCCAGTTACAGGGGTCTTCCTACGAGCAGTACTTC
.	TRBJ2-3	TRBV6-6	.	CASSYVGPDTQYF	TGTGCCAGCAGTTACGTGGGGCCAGATACGCAGTATTTT
.	TRBJ1-5	TRBV28	.	CASSLLGDSNQPQHF	TGTGCCAGCAGTTTATTGGGAGATAGCAATCAGCCCCAGCATTTT
.	TRBJ1-2	TRBV29-1	.	CSVEEDSNYGYTF	TGCAGCGTTGAAGAGGACTCTAACTATGGCTACACCTTC
TRBD2	TRBJ2-1	TRBV7-8	once	CASSFLSGSSYNEQFF	TGTGCCAGCAGCTTTCTAAGCGGGAGCTCCTACAATGAGCAGTTCTTC
TRBD2	TRBJ2-1	TRBV5-1	.	CASSAGTSGVAYNEQFF	TGCGCCAGCAGCGCCGGGACTAGCGGCGTCGCCTACAATGAGCAGTTCTTC
.	TRBJ2-7	TRBV6-5	.	CASSDSGSYEQYF	TGTGCCAGCAGCGATAGTGGTTCCTACGAGCAGTACTTC
.	TRBJ2-7	TRBV5-1	.	CASSLAGAPYEQYF	TGCGCCAGCAGCTTGGCGGGAGCCCCCTACGAGCAGTACTTC